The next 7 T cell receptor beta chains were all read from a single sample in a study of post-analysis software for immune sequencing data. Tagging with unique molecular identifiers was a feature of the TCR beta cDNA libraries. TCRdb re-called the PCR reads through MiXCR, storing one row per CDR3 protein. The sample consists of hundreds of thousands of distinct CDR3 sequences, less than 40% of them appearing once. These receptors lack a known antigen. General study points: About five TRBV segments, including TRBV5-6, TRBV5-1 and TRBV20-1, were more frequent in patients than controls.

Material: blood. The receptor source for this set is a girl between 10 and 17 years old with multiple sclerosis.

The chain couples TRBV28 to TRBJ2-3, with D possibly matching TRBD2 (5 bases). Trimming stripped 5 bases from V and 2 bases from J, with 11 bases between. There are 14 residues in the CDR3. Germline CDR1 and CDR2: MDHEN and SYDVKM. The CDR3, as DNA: TGTGCCAGCAGTGGAGGCCATACCACAGATACGCAGTATTTT. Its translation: CASSGGHTTDTQYF. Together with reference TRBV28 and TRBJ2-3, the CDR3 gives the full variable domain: DVKVTQSSRYLVKRTGEKVFLECVQDMDHENMFWYRQDPGLGLRLIYFSYDVKMKEKGDIPEGYSVSREKKERFSLILESASTNQTSMYLCASSGGHTTDTQYFGPGTRLTVL.

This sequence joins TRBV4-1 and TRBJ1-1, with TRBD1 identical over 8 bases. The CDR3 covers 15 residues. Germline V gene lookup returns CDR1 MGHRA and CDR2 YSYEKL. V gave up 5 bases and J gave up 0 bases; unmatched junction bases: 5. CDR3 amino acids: CASSTRQGLNTEAFF. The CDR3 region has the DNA TGCGCCAGCAGCACCCGACAGGGGTTGAACACTGAAGCTTTCTTT.

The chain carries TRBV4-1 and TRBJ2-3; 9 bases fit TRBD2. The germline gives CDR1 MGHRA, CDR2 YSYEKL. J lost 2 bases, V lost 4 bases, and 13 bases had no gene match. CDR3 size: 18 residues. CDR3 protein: CASSRQNGRGGFTDTQYF. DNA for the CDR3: TGCGCCAGCAGCCGACAGAATGGGCGGGGGGGATTCACAGATACGCAGTATTTT.

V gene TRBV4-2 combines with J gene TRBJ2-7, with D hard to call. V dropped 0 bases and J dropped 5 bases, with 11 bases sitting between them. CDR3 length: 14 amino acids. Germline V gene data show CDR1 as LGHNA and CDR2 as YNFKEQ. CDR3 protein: CASSQDKGRNEQYF. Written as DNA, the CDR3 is TGTGCCAGCAGCCAAGATAAGGGTCGGAACGAGCAGTACTTC.

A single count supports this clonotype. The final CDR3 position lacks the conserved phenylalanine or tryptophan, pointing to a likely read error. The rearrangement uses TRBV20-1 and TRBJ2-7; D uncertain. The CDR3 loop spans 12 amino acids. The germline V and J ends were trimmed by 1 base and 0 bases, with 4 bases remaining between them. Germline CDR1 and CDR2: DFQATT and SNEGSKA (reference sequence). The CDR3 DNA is TGCAGTGCTAGAGCGTACTCCTACGAGCAGTACTCC. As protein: CSARAYSYEQYS.

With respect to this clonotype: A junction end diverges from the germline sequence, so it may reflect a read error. The CDR3 reads CSAGGQDSYNGQFF. CDR3 DNA: TGCAGTGCTGGAGGACAGGACTCCTACAATGGGCAGTTCTTC. The chain has TRBV20-1 and TRBJ2-1, with 7 bases matching TRBD1. Germline-derived CDR1 and CDR2 are DFQATT and SNEGSKA (reference sequence). This CDR3 contains 14 residues.

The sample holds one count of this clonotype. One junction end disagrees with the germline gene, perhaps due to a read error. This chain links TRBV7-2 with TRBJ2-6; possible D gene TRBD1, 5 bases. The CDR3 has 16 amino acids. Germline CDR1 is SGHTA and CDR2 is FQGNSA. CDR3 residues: CASSPGLGSGADVLTF. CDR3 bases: TGTGCCAGCAGCCCCGGGCTGGGCTCTGGGGCCGACGTCCTGACTTTC.